This T cell receptor beta chain was documented in a study of shared clonotypes between healthy human individuals (dated by TCRdb to the early 2020s). Context from the whole study: A couple of women and a few men aged 18 to 49 years were included in the cohort. The study deeply sequenced blood TCR repertoires of five healthy adults to estimate repertoire size and the extent of clonotype sharing between individuals. Libraries were prepared and TCR repertoires were sequenced by different laboratories using diverse techniques, in order to increase sequencing depth and limit assay-specific biases. Each donor's leukapheresis produced roughly between roughly 0.85 and 10 billion PBMCs. Study-wide conclusions, independent of this receptor: The small number of donors limited the genetic and exposure-history diversity represented. Only blood was sampled, and tissue TCR repertoires likely differ from those in blood. Pairwise subsampling led to the expectation that sequencing depth would affect the degree of clonotype sharing among donors.

On this clone itself: There is no known antigen for this receptor. No qualities accompany the bases; no much larger clone lies one base away.

Relative to germline, V is missing 3 bases and J is missing 3 bases, with 10 bases of the junction outside any gene match. Reading the germline V gene gives CDR1 MNHNS and CDR2 SASEGT. The CDR3, from cysteine to phenylalanine, totals 17 residues. The kept DNA is CDR3 alone, 51 bases in frame from the first base. TCR CDR3 regions were amplified from genomic DNA by multiplex PCR using the deep immunoSEQ assay. Extracted genomic DNA from each cell subset was spread evenly across all wells of several immunoSEQ 96-well plates, with each plate serving as a replicate. Each replicate PCR for unsorted PBMC received 300 to 350 ng genomic DNA, equal to approximately 30,000 T cell genomes. Ten immunoSEQ deep assay plates were used to sequence the unsorted PBMC genomic DNA. Purified libraries were quantified with a Qubit 3.0 fluorometer, sized on a Bioanalyzer 2100, and re-quantified with the KAPA Library Quantification kit. Every immunoSEQ 96-well plate was sequenced on a separate single-read 150-cycle Illumina NextSeq 550 flow cell. From the authors' description of their analysis: Because only junctional sequences without quality scores were contained in the immunoSEQ output, filtering matching that applied to full-length reads could not be performed. Sequences were annotated with PyIR, a Python wrapper for IgBLAST v1.9, and V/J genes and CDR3 were assigned using IMGT germline references. Any read was removed if the V/J assignment was weak (E-value above 1e-6), the CDR3 was missing, or the read contained stop codons, out-of-frame junctions, or ambiguous translated residues. A V3J clonotype was defined by an identical inferred V gene, J gene, and CDR3 amino acid sequence. Percentage overlap between repertoires was computed as shared unique clonotypes divided by the size of the smaller repertoire. Three approaches were used to assess repertoire richness: RTK rarefaction, the Chao1 estimator, and Recon v2.1 estimates of unobserved clonotypes. This immuneACCESS table, as held by TCRdb, lists in-frame sequences with V and J called but not all clones. Of the missing ones, under half trace to an unresolved V gene in checked studies; the others have no known cause. For V, J and clone size, that table is used; D and trimming come from the DNA. This sample lists about 520,000 clones; approximately 84% were detected once. Of the sample, over 9.5% is held by the ten largest clones.

The donors were healthy, HIV-negative adults who had no recently reported acute infections or vaccinations. All donors were Caucasian adults living in Nashville, Tennessee, USA. For unsorted samples, tens of millions of PBMCs were counted, and genomic DNA was extracted using the QIAamp DNA Blood Mini kit. After blood collection by leukapheresis, PBMCs were isolated using Ficoll-Histopaque density gradient centrifugation and then cryopreserved in the vapor phase of liquid nitrogen. The origin of this receptor is a woman in her thirties or forties in good health. Some clones in this sample may be carry-over from other donors' samples. Source material: PBMCs. This chain is built from TRBV6-1 and TRBJ1-5; 8 central nucleotides agree with TRBD1. The bases are TGTGCCAGCAGTGACCTCGGGACAGGCAAACTCAATCAGCCCCAGCATTTT. Its coded protein is CASSDLGTGKLNQPQHF.